The 5 T cell receptor beta chains presented below share a single source sample, sequenced in a study of T and B cells in COVID-19 patients. TRB rearrangements were amplified by multiplex PCR with BIOMED2 TRB-A/B primers. TCRdb recomputed calls from the multiplex PCR reads with MiXCR, one row per CDR3 protein. The sample includes roughly 8,100 distinct CDR3 sequences, approximately 30% of them seen just once. Each TRB amplification used about 220-500 ng of genomic DNA from blood. The sample taken for sequencing was blood. The receptors stem from a human donor with active COVID-19.

A few counts support this clonotype. This sequence joins TRBV12-3 or TRBV12-4 and TRBJ2-7; D perhaps matches TRBD2 (5 bases). The germline V and J ends were trimmed by 8 bases and 2 bases, with 10 bases remaining between them. The CDR3 consists of 12 residues. The CDR3, as DNA: TGTGCCAGCGGACTTACTCCCTACGAGCAGTACTTC. Protein sequence: CASGLTPYEQYF.

The rearrangement joins TRBV6-1 to TRBJ2-7; 15 nucleotides match TRBD2. Germline CDR1 reads MNHNS; CDR2 reads SASEGT. J gave up 7 bases and V 4 bases, and 5 bases lay outside the gene matches. The CDR3 runs 15 residues. The CDR3 DNA reads as TGTGCCAGCAGTGGGACTAGCGGGGGGGCCGTAGAGCAGTACTTC. Translation: CASSGTSGGAVEQYF.

In its sample, this clonotype was seen a few times. This sequence joins TRBV27 and TRBJ1-1; D uncertain. The CDR3 consists of 14 residues. Germline CDR1 MNHEY, CDR2 SMNVEV (reference sequence). Deletions cut 6 bases from V and 11 bases from J, with 22 bases between. The CDR3 DNA reads as TGTGCCAGCAGCCCATCGGCGGGTGTTAATCAGGCTTTCTTT. Translated, it gives CASSPSAGVNQAFF.

This clonotype was detected only a few times. The chain couples TRBV5-6 to TRBJ1-2; 7 bases line up with TRBD1. CDR3 size: 13 residues. Germline V gene sequence: CDR1 SGHDT, CDR2 YYEEEE. V lost 4 bases, J lost 7 bases, and 7 bases stayed unmatched. The CDR3 coding sequence is TGTGCCAGCAGCGTACTACAGGGGTCTGGCTACACCTTC. Protein product: CASSVLQGSGYTF.

The J gene is TRBJ1-5, the V gene TRBV24-1; D remains ambiguous. V was trimmed by 12 bases and J by 1 base, leaving 6 bases between them. The CDR3 runs to 11 residues. Germline CDR1 and CDR2: KGHDR and SFDVKD. This chain's CDR3 is CALTSNQPQHF. In nucleotides, the CDR3 is TGTGCCCTCACGAGCAATCAGCCCCAGCATTTT.